This is a list of T cell receptor beta chains from one sample in a study of blood T cell repertoires in COVID-19. Generated by immunoSEQ multiplex PCR, the TCRdb table keeps only in-frame clones and is missing some. The profile shows about 120,000 clones, roughly 80% of them singletons. Sequenced sample: peripheral blood. These receptor sequences come from a woman aged 40 to 49 with acute or convalescent COVID-19. Both conserved end residues are part of each CDR3. Fields, in order: V gene, D gene, J gene, clone size, CDR3 DNA, CDR3 protein. A D gene is named only where the DNA matches it firmly. Clone size, where shown, is once, few, many, or a class for clones that have expanded.

TRBV18	.	TRBJ1-1	.	TGTGCCAGCTCACCACTTCTGGGAGGGCAGGGGCGGACTGAAGCTTTCTTT	CASSPLLGGQGRTEAFF
TRBV6-1	TRBD1	TRBJ2-1	.	TGTGCCAGCAGTGATTCCGGCCAGGGGGCGGGCAATGAGCAGTTCTTC	CASSDSGQGAGNEQFF
TRBV19	TRBD1	TRBJ1-1	.	TGTGCCAGTAGTATTTTCGGACAGGGGATGAACACTGAAGCTTTCTTT	CASSIFGQGMNTEAFF
TRBV15	TRBD1	TRBJ1-1	.	TGTGCCACCAGCCTCCGAGATATGGTCAGGGGGCGGGGTAGTCACACTGAAGCTTTCTTT	CATSLRDMVRGRGSHTEAFF
TRBV6-2/TRBV6-3	.	TRBJ2-5	.	TGTGCCAGCAGTTACGCCGACAGAGAAGAGACCCAGTACTTC	CASSYADREETQYF
TRBV11-2	.	TRBJ2-3	.	TGTGCCAGCAGGGAGAGCACAGATACGCAGTATTTT	CASRESTDTQYF
TRBV4-3	TRBD2	TRBJ2-1	.	TGCGCCAGCAGCCAACTAGCGGGTCCCTACAATGAGCAGTTCTTC	CASSQLAGPYNEQFF
TRBV5-5	.	TRBJ2-7	.	TGTGCCAGCAGCGAGGGTCCCTTCTACGAGCAGTACTTC	CASSEGPFYEQYF
TRBV9	TRBD2	TRBJ2-1	.	TGTGCCAGCAGCGTAGATGGCGGGGGGGCCGTTGAGCAGTTCTTC	CASSVDGGGAVEQFF
TRBV7-2	TRBD1	TRBJ2-3	.	TGTGCCAGCAGCCCAGACAGGGCCCGCACAGATACGCAGTATTTT	CASSPDRARTDTQYF
TRBV6-5	TRBD1	TRBJ2-7	.	TGTGCCAGCAGTTATGGTGGAATTGGACAGGTCTACGAGCAGTACTTC	CASSYGGIGQVYEQYF
TRBV24-1	.	TRBJ1-2	.	TGTGCCACCAGTCAGGGGTTGAACTATGGCTACACCTTC	CATSQGLNYGYTF
TRBV5-1	TRBD1	TRBJ1-2	.	TGCGCCAGCAGCTTGGCCGAGGGACAGGTCCATGGCTACACCTTC	CASSLAEGQVHGYTF
TRBV9	.	TRBJ2-3	.	TGTGCCAGCAGCGTAAGGGGGGGCCGCACAGATACGCAGTATTTT	CASSVRGGRTDTQYF
TRBV30	TRBD1	TRBJ1-2	.	TGTGCCTGGAACTGGGACAGGGGGCATGGCTACACCTTC	CAWNWDRGHGYTF
TRBV4-2	.	TRBJ2-1	.	TGTGCCAGCAGCCAAGATCTTGGACGAGGGGGTGAGCAGTTCTTC	CASSQDLGRGGEQFF
TRBV19	TRBD1	TRBJ1-4	.	TGTGCCAGTAGTTGGGACAGGGGGCTTGAAAAACTGTTTTTT	CASSWDRGLEKLFF
TRBV5-5	TRBD1	TRBJ1-5	.	TGTGCCAGCAGCTTTGTCCCGGGACAGGGACGCAATCAGCCCCAGCATTTT	CASSFVPGQGRNQPQHF
TRBV5-4	.	TRBJ1-2	once	TGTGCCAGCAGCTTGGGTTTTCCCCTCTACACCTTC	CASSLGFPLYTF
TRBV6-5	.	TRBJ2-7	.	TGTGCCAGCAGGAAGACGCAGGGGTACGAGCAGTACTTC	CASRKTQGYEQYF
TRBV2	TRBD1	TRBJ2-2	.	TGTGCCAGCAGTGACGCGACAGGGGGACGCGCCGGGGAGCTGTTTTTT	CASSDATGGRAGELFF
TRBV3-1/TRBV3-2	.	TRBJ1-1	.	TGTGCCAGCAGCGCCTCCGACGCGGGAGGGACTGAAGCTTTCTTT	CASSASDAGGTEAFF
TRBV4-1	TRBD2	TRBJ2-2	.	TGCGCCAGCTCCCAAGGGGGAGCGGGGGGTCAGAACACCGGGGAGCTGTTTTTT	CASSQGGAGGQNTGELFF
TRBV2	TRBD1	TRBJ1-2	once	TGTGCCAGCAACTCGGGACAGGCGACGAACTATGGCTACACCTTC	CASNSGQATNYGYTF
TRBV12-3/TRBV12-4	.	TRBJ2-1	.	TGTGCCAGCAGTTTTCGGCCCCCGGGGCAGTTCTTC	CASSFRPPGQFF
TRBV19	.	TRBJ1-2	once	TGTGCCAGTAACGGACAGCCCAACTATGGCTACACCTTC	CASNGQPNYGYTF
TRBV27	.	TRBJ1-1	.	TGTGCCAGCAGGGTTTTTTGGGAGTCGAACACTGAAGCTTTCTTT	CASRVFWESNTEAFF
TRBV20-1	.	TRBJ2-3	.	TGCAGTGCGGAGGGGGGGGCGAGACAGTATTTT	CSAEGGARQYF
TRBV7-8	.	TRBJ1-1	.	TGTGCCAGCAGCTTCGGGAGTGGGTACGCTGAAGCTTTCTTT	CASSFGSGYAEAFF
TRBV1	.	TRBJ2-2	.	TGCACCAGCATAGAACTCCCTCGTTTGGCTCGGGGATCGACCGGGGAGCTGTTTTTT	CTSIELPRLARGSTGELFF
TRBV6-4	.	TRBJ1-6	.	TGTGCCAGCAGTGCCTCGGCCGCTTATAATTCACCCCTCCACTTT	CASSASAAYNSPLHF
TRBV18	.	TRBJ1-3	once	TGTGCCAGCTCACCATTGGAGTCGGCCGCGGGCACCATATATTTT	CASSPLESAAGTIYF
TRBV7-6	TRBD1	TRBJ1-3	.	TGTGCCAGCAGCTTAGCCTCGACAGGGGGATACACCATATATTTT	CASSLASTGGYTIYF
TRBV6-5	TRBD1	TRBJ1-5	once	TGTGCCAGCAGTTACTTAGGACAGGGGGATCAGCCCCAGCATTTT	CASSYLGQGDQPQHF
TRBV6-4	TRBD1	TRBJ1-6	.	TGTGCCAGCAGTGTGTCTCCGGGACAGATAAATTCACCCCTCCACTTT	CASSVSPGQINSPLHF
TRBV5-1	.	TRBJ2-1	.	TGCGCCAGCAGCAGGACAGAGGGGCCCTACAATGAGCAGTTCTTC	CASSRTEGPYNEQFF
TRBV7-9	.	TRBJ1-5	.	TGTGCCAGCACCTTGGAGGGGAATCAGCCCCAGCATTTT	CASTLEGNQPQHF
TRBV5-1	.	TRBJ1-2	.	TGCGCCAGCAGCTTACAGGGTAACTATGGCTACACCTTC	CASSLQGNYGYTF
TRBV20-1	.	TRBJ1-5	.	TGCAGTGCTAGTTACGGGGAACAGCCCCAGCATTTT	CSASYGEQPQHF
TRBV5-4	.	TRBJ2-7	.	TGTGCCAGCAGCTTGGAGGGCGGGGACTACGAGCAGTACTTC	CASSLEGGDYEQYF
TRBV30	.	TRBJ2-7	.	TGTGCCTGGAGTGAATATCACGAGCAGTACTTC	CAWSEYHEQYF
TRBV19	.	TRBJ2-7	.	TGTGCCAGTAGTATCCGGGACTTAGACTACGAGCAGTACTTC	CASSIRDLDYEQYF
TRBV29-1	.	TRBJ2-5	.	TGCAGCGTTGAAGATTTAACAGGGGCGGGGGAGACCCAGTACTTC	CSVEDLTGAGETQYF
TRBV5-1	TRBD1	TRBJ1-1	.	TGCGCCAGCAGCGAGGGACAGGGTAAGGCTTTCTTT	CASSEGQGKAFF
TRBV6-2/TRBV6-3	TRBD1	TRBJ2-1	.	TGTGCCAGCAGTGGGACAGCCGACGTCGGCTGGGTACTTCACAATGAGCAGTTCTTC	CASSGTADVGWVLHNEQFF
TRBV12-3/TRBV12-4	TRBD1	TRBJ1-1	.	TGTGCCAGCAGTGAGGACAGGGGGCCTGAAGCTTTCTTT	CASSEDRGPEAFF
TRBV30	.	TRBJ2-7	.	TGTGCCTCTTCTCCTGAGCGCTCCTACGAGCAGTACTTC	CASSPERSYEQYF
TRBV30	TRBD1	TRBJ1-2	.	TGTGCCTGGTCTGAGGGGGCAGTTGGCTACACCTTC	CAWSEGAVGYTF
TRBV19	.	TRBJ2-7	.	TGTGCCAGTAGTATCCCCGGGATCTACGAGCAGTACTTC	CASSIPGIYEQYF
TRBV5-1	.	TRBJ2-2	.	TGCGCCAGCAGGACAGTCTTGGCCGGGGAGCTGTTTTTT	CASRTVLAGELFF